Below are 7 T cell receptor beta chains sequenced from a single sample in a study of shared clonotypes between healthy human individuals. Clones were sequenced by immunoSEQ multiplex PCR, and TCRdb holds only the in-frame ones, with some missing. The data show some 2 million clones, just under 95% seen once. CD45RO-negative, CCR7-selected cells formed the naive CD8 fraction, which excluded terminally differentiated effector memory CD45RA+ cells. Sample: naive CD8+ T cells sorted from blood. These receptors came from a man between 18 and 35 years old in good health.

The V gene is TRBV7-2, the J gene TRBJ2-3, with 8 bases aligning to TRBD1. The germline CDR1 and CDR2 sequences are SGHTA and FQGNSA. Losses at the gene ends were 1 base for V and 9 bases for J; bases not matched to a gene: 12. The CDR3 extends over 16 amino acids. CDR3 bases: TGTGCCAGCAGCTTAGGGTCTGGGACAGGAATTAAAACGCAGTATTTT. Protein sequence: CASSLGSGTGIKTQYF. The full variable domain, its missing parts supplied by reference TRBV7-2 and TRBJ2-3, is GAGVSQSPSNKVTEKGKDVELRCDPISGHTALYWYRQSLGQGLEFLIYFQGNSAPDKSGLPSDRFSAERTGGSVSTLTIQRTQQEDSAVYLCASSLGSGTGIKTQYFGPGTRLTVL.

The rearrangement uses TRBV5-4 and TRBJ2-3; TRBD1 matches at 9 bases. Unmatched junction bases numbered 5, after V lost 4 bases and J lost 5 bases. CDR3 length equals 14 residues. Germline CDR1 is SGHNT and CDR2 is YYREEE (reference sequence). The CDR3 coding sequence is TGTGCCAGCAGCCTGGGACAGGGTCGAGATACGCAGTATTTT. Translated, it gives CASSLGQGRDTQYF.

This clone has just a few counts. The chain joins TRBV11-2 to TRBJ1-6; D uncertain. The V gene lost 1 base and the J gene lost 9 bases, with 19 bases spanning the gap. Germline V CDR1 and CDR2: SGHAT, FQNNGV. There are 17 residues in the CDR3. The CDR3 protein is CASSLVSWVADTSPLHF. The CDR3 bases are TGTGCCAGCAGCTTAGTGTCTTGGGTGGCAGATACTTCACCCCTCCACTTT.

Concerning this clone: The identical CDR3 is also encoded by other nucleotide sequences in the sample. The chain joins TRBV6-5 to TRBJ2-1, with 8 bases identical to TRBD1. V shed 3 bases and J 2 bases; nucleotides not matched to a gene: 6. Germline values: CDR1 MNHEY, CDR2 SVGAGI. This CDR3 is built from 16 residues. The CDR3 bases are TGTGCCAGCAGTTATTCGACAGGGGAGGCCTACAATGAGCAGTTCTTC. It codes for CASSYSTGEAYNEQFF.

The chain recombines TRBV4-3 with TRBJ1-6; D call uncertain. With 1 base removed from V and 9 bases from J, the gap between germline ends came to 7 bases. The CDR3 runs 13 residues. Germline CDR1 reads LGHNA; CDR2 reads YSLEER. DNA of the CDR3: TGCGCCAGCAGCCAAGTACCAGGTTCACCCCTCCACTTT. It yields the protein CASSQVPGSPLHF.

The rearrangement joins TRBV12-5 to TRBJ1-1; no reliable D call. The CDR3 totals 12 residues. The ends were cut back, 3 bases at V and 6 bases at J, with 8 bases in the middle. Germline V CDR1 and CDR2: LGHNT, FRNRAP. Here the CDR3 reads CASGFPWAEAFF. CDR3 nucleotide sequence: TGTGCTAGTGGTTTCCCCTGGGCTGAAGCTTTCTTT.

This clone was found once. In the same sample, other DNA sequences code for this CDR3. The chain recombines TRBV11-2 with TRBJ2-5, with 7 nucleotides matching TRBD2. This CDR3 comprises 13 residues. The V gene's germline CDR1 is SGHAT and CDR2 FQNNGV. Germline trimming cut 1 base from V and 5 bases from J; bases unmatched to any gene: 1. The CDR3 DNA reads as TGTGCCAGCAGCTTAGCCGGGGGGGAGACCCAGTACTTC. Protein sequence: CASSLAGGETQYF. Together with reference TRBV11-2 and TRBJ2-5, the CDR3 gives the full variable domain: EAGVAQSPRYKIIEKRQSVAFWCNPISGHATLYWYQQILGQGPKLLIQFQNNGVVDDSQLPKDRFSAERLKGVDSTLKIQPAKLEDSAVYLCASSLAGGETQYFGPGTRLLVL.